This TCR beta chain was found in a study of blood T cells in healthy people across ages. V was cut by 1 base and J by 2 bases, with 12 bases left in between. The CDR3 length is 15 residues. Germline CDR1 reads SGHTA; CDR2 reads FQGNSA. General study findings and limits: Age showed a roughly linear inverse relationship with TCR beta diversity per million T cells. Researchers report that TCR beta diversity correlated strongly with naive T cell percentage.

Peripheral blood from each donor was collected in a volume of 9.5 to 10 milliliters. Every sample gave at least 6 micrograms of total RNA when it was extracted. About this clonotype: Its matching antigen is unknown.

Next came a second PCR, run for about 6 to 11 cycles, which used a sample-barcoded 5' primer along with a J-beta primer mix. TCRdb redid the calling of the 5' RACE reads with MiXCR, one entry per CDR3 protein. The top ten clones hold roughly 24% of a sample with fewer than 2,000,000 distinct CDR3 sequences, 35% to 50% of them seen once. What was sequenced was blood. The sequence was obtained from a human donor in good health. The V gene is TRBV7-2, the J gene TRBJ2-7; perhaps TRBD2 as D (5 bases). The DNA of the CDR3 is TGTGCCAGCAGCTTAGTTATGGAGGCCCCCTACGAGCAGTACTTC. This gives the protein CASSLVMEAPYEQYF.